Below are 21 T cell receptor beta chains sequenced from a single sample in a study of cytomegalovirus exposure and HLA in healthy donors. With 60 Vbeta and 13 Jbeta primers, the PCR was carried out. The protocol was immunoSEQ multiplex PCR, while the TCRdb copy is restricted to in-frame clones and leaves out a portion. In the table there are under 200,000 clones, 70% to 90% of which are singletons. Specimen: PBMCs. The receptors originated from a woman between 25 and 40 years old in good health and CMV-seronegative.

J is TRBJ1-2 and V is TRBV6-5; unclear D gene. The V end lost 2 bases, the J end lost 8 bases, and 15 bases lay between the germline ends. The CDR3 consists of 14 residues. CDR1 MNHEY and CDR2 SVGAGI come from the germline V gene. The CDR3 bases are TGTGCCAGCAGTTACGCGGTAGAAGCGGGGGGCTACACCTTC. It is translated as CASSYAVEAGGYTF.

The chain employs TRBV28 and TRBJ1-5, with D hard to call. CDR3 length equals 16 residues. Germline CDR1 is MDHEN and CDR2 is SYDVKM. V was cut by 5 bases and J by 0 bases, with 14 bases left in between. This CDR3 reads CASSPKKPYSNQPQHF. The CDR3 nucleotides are TGTGCCAGCAGTCCTAAGAAACCATATAGCAATCAGCCCCAGCATTTT.

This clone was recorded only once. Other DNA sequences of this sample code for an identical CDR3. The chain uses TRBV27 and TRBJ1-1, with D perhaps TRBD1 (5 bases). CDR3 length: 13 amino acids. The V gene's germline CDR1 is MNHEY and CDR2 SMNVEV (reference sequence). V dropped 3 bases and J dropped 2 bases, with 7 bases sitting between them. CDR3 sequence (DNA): TGTGCCAGCAGTTTGCAGGGAAACACTGAAGCTTTCTTT. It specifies CASSLQGNTEAFF.

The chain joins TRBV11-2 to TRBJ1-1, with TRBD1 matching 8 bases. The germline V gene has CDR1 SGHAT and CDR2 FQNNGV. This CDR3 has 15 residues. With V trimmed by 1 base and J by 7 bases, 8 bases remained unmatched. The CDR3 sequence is CASSLVSQGAGEAFF. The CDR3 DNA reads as TGTGCCAGCAGCTTAGTTTCCCAGGGGGCTGGTGAAGCTTTCTTT.

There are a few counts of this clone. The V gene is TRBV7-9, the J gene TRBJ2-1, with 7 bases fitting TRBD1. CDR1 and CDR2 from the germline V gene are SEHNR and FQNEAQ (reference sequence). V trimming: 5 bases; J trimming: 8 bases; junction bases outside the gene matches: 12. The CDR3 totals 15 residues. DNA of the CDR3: TGTGCCAGCAGCATTAGGGGACAGCTTATGGATGAGCAGTTCTTC. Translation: CASSIRGQLMDEQFF.

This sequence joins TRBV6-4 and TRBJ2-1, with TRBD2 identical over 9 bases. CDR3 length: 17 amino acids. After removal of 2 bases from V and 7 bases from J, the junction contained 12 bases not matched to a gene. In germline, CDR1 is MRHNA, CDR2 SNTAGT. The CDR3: CASSDLHRGGAGNEQFF. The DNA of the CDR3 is TGTGCCAGCAGTGACCTTCATCGCGGGGGGGCCGGTAATGAGCAGTTCTTC.

The CDR3 DNA is TGTGCCAGCAGTTGGCGGCGGGAGGGGGCTCTCGGCGAGCAGTACTTC. Translating gives CASSWRREGALGEQYF. The rearrangement links TRBV27 to TRBJ2-7; 9 bases are a match to TRBD2. V was clipped by 4 bases and J by 6 bases; unmatched bases: 13. The germline V gene has CDR1 MNHEY and CDR2 SMNVEV (reference sequence). CDR3 length: 16 residues.

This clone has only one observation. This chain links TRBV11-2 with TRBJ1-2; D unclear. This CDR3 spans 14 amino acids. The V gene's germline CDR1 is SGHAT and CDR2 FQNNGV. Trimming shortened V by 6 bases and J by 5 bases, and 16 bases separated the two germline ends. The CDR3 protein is CASRRQATPYGYTF. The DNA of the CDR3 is TGTGCCAGCAGACGACAAGCAACTCCTTATGGCTACACCTTC.

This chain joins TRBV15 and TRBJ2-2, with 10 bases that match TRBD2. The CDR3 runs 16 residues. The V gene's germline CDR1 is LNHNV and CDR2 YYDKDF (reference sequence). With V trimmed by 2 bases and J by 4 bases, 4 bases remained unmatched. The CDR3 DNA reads TGTGCCACCAGCAGAAGACTAGCGGGCGCCACCGGGGAGCTGTTTTTT. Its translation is CATSRRLAGATGELFF.

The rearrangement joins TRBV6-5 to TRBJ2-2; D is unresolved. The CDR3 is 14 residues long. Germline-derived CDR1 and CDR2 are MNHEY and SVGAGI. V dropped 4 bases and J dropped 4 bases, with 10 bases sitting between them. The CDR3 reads CASSSPGTTGELFF. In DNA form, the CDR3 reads TGTGCCAGCAGTTCGCCAGGAACCACCGGGGAGCTGTTTTTT.

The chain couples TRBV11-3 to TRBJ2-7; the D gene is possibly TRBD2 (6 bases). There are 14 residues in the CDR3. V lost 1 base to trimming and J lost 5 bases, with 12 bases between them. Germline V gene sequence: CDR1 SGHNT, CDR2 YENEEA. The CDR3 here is CASSLGGIRNEQYF. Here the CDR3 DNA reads TGTGCCAGCAGCTTAGGCGGGATCCGGAACGAGCAGTACTTC.

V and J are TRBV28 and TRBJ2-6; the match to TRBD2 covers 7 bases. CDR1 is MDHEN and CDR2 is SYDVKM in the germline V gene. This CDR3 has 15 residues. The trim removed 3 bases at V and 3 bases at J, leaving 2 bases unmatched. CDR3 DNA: TGTGCCAGCAGTTTGGGGGGGTTTGGGGCCAACGTCCTGACTTTC. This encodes CASSLGGFGANVLTF.

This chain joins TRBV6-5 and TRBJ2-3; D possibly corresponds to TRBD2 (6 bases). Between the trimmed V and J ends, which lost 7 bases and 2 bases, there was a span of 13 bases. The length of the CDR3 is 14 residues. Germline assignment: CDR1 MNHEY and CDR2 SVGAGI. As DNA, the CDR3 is TGTGCCAGCAATCCCCGGGGGTACACAGATACGCAGTATTTT. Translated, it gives CASNPRGYTDTQYF.

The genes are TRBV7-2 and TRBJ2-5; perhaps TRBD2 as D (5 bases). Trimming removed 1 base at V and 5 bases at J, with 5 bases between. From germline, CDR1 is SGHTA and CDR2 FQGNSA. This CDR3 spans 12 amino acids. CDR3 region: CASSLGEETQYF. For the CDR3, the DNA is TGTGCCAGCAGCTTAGGGGAGGAGACCCAGTACTTC.

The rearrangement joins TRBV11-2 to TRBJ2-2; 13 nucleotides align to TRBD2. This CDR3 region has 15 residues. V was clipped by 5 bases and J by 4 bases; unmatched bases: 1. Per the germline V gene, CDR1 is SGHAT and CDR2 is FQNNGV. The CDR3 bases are TGTGCCAGCAGCCGACTAGCGGGGGGCACCGGGGAGCTGTTTTTT. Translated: CASSRLAGGTGELFF.

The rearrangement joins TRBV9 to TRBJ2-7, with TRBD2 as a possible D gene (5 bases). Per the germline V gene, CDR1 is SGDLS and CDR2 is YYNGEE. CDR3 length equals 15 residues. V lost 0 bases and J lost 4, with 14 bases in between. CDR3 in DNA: TGTGCCAGCAGCGTAGGTTCCGGGAATGGATACGAGCAGTACTTC. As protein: CASSVGSGNGYEQYF.

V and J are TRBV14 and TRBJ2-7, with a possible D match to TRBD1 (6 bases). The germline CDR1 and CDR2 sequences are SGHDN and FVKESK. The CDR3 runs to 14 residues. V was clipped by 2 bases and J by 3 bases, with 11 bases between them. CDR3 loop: CASSQLPGVYEQYF. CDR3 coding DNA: TGTGCCAGCAGCCAACTCCCAGGGGTCTACGAGCAGTACTTC.

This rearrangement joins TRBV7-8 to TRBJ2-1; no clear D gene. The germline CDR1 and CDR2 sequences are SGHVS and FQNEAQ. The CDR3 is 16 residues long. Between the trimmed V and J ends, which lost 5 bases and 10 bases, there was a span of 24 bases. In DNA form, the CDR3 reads TGTGCCAGCAGCCTCGGATCCGTGGCCGGATCAGGAGAGCAGTTCTTC. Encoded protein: CASSLGSVAGSGEQFF.

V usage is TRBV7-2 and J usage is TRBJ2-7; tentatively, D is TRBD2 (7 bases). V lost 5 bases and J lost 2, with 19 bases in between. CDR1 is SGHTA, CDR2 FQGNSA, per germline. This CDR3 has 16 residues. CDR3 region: CASSPPWAGATYEQYF. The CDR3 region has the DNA TGTGCCAGCAGCCCCCCCTGGGCGGGGGCAACCTACGAGCAGTACTTC.

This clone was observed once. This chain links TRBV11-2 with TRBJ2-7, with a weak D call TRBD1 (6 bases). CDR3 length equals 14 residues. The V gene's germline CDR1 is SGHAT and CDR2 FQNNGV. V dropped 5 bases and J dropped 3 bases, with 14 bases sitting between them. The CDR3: CASSPNLQGYEQYF. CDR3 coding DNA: TGTGCCAGCAGCCCCAATCTACAGGGCTACGAGCAGTACTTC.

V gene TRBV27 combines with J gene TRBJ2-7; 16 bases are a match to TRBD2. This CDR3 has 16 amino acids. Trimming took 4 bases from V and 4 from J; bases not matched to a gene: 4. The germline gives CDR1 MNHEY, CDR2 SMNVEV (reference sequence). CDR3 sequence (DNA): TGTGCCAGCAGTTCCGGGACTAGCGGGAGGGTTTACGAGCAGTACTTC. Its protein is CASSSGTSGRVYEQYF.